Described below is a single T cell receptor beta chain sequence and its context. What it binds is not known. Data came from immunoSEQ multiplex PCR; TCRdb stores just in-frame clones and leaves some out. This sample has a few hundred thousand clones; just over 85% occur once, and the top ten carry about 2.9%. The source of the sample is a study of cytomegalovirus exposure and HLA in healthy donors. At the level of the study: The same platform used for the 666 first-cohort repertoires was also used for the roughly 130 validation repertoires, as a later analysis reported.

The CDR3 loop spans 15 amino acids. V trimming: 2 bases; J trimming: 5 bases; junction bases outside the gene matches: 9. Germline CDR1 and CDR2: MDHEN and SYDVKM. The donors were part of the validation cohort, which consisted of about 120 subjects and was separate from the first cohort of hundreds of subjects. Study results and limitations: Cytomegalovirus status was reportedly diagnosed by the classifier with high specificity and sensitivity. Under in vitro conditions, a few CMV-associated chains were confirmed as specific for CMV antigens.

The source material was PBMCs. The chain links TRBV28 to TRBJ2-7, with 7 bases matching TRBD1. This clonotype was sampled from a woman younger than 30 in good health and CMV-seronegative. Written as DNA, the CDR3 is TGTGCCAGCAGTTTACTGAGACAGGGCTTAGACGAGCAGTACTTC. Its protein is CASSLLRQGLDEQYF.